This T cell receptor beta chain was retrieved from a study of blood T cell repertoires in COVID-19. Whole-study context: Researchers got acute and convalescent COVID-19 samples from the United States, Italy and Spain.

Original processing notes: Reference gene primer amplification gave estimated nucleated cell counts. Produced via immunoSEQ multiplex PCR; TCRdb's table is partial and in-frame only. That table supplies the V and J calls and clone size; D and trimming were determined from the DNA. The table shows just over 250,000 clones, with approximately 89% occurring only once. V shed 0 bases and J shed 5 bases, with 6 bases lying between them. CDR3 length: 13 residues. Per germline, CDR1 SGDLS and CDR2 YYNGEE. The sample was peripheral blood. This TCR came from a man between 40 and 49 years old who had recovered from COVID-19. V and J are TRBV9 and TRBJ2-1, with D hard to call. CDR3 sequence reads: CASSVAGDNEQFF. CDR3 bases: TGTGCCAGCAGCGTAGCTGGAGACAATGAGCAGTTCTTC.